The 8 T cell receptor beta chains in this list originate from one sample, sequenced in a study of graft-versus-host responses after intestinal transplantation. Clones were read by immunoSEQ multiplex PCR, and TCRdb kept only the in-frame ones, dropping some. The sample contains 14,000 to 15,000 clones, approximately 62% of which appear only once. The authors processed graft tissue to release intraepithelial and lamina propria lymphocytes. Material: ileum tissue, obtained 524 days after transplant. All receptors derive from a human patient who received an intestinal transplant, so some T cells may come from the graft donor.

This clone has just a few counts. The gene calls are TRBV7-9 and TRBJ1-5; unclear D gene. CDR3 size: 15 residues. CDR1 SEHNR and CDR2 FQNEAQ come from the germline V gene (reference sequence). The V end lost 5 bases, the J end lost 6 bases, and 17 bases lay between the germline ends. The CDR3 loop is CASSPSRGNTQPQHF. CDR3 DNA: TGTGCCAGCAGCCCTAGTCGGGGTAATACTCAGCCCCAGCATTTT.

The rearrangement joins TRBV19 to TRBJ2-7; D perhaps matches TRBD1 (5 bases). The CDR3 extends over 14 amino acids. The V and J ends lost 1 base and 4 bases respectively, with 11 bases between them. The germline V gene encodes CDR1 LNHDA and CDR2 SQIVND (reference sequence). CDR3: CASSIAGKVYEQYF. The CDR3 DNA reads TGTGCCAGTAGTATAGCAGGGAAGGTGTACGAGCAGTACTTC.

In this sample, this clone turned up a few times. The V call is TRBV2, the J call TRBJ2-3; 12 positions match TRBD2. This CDR3 spans 15 amino acids. Germline-derived CDR1 and CDR2 are SNHLY and FYNNEI. V trimming: 8 bases; J trimming: 2 bases; junction bases outside the gene matches: 5. The CDR3 protein is CASQGTSGPTDTQYF. CDR3 nucleotide sequence: TGTGCCAGCCAAGGGACTAGCGGGCCCACAGATACGCAGTATTTT.

V usage is TRBV5-1 and J usage is TRBJ2-3, with 9 bases that match TRBD2. After removal of 0 bases from V and 2 bases from J, the junction contained 4 bases not matched to a gene. The CDR3 has 16 amino acids. Germline loops: CDR1 SGHRS, CDR2 YFSETQ. CDR3: CASSLASGGSTDTQYF. The CDR3 DNA sequence: TGCGCCAGCAGCTTGGCCAGCGGGGGGTCCACAGATACGCAGTATTTT. The variable domain in full, with the rest retrieved from reference TRBV5-1 and TRBJ2-3, is KAGVTQTPRYLIKTRGQQVTLSCSPISGHRSVSWYQQTPGQGLQFLFEYFSETQRNKGNFPGRFSGRQFSNSRSEMNVSTLELGDSALYLCASSLASGGSTDTQYFGPGTRLTVL.

This clone was counted only a few times. The chain combines TRBV6-4 with TRBJ2-1, with 9 nucleotides matching TRBD1. Unmatched junction bases numbered 0, after V lost 0 bases and J lost 3 bases. The CDR3 covers 15 residues. Germline-derived CDR1 and CDR2 are MRHNA and SNTAGT. The CDR3 is CASSDSTGGYNEQFF. In DNA form, the CDR3 reads TGTGCCAGCAGTGACTCGACAGGGGGCTACAATGAGCAGTTCTTC.

This clone turned up a few times. The same CDR3 is also encoded by other DNA sequences in this sample. The chain links TRBV25-1 to TRBJ2-3; TRBD1 matches at 9 bases. The ends lost 3 bases at V and 2 bases at J; junction bases unmatched: 6. Germline V gene sequence: CDR1 MGHDK, CDR2 SYGVNS. This CDR3 contains 16 residues. The CDR3 nucleotides read TGTGCCAGCAGTGAGTGGAGACAGGGGGTCACAGATACGCAGTATTTT. This sequence encodes CASSEWRQGVTDTQYF.

The chain employs TRBV6-1 and TRBJ1-2, with 9 bases that match TRBD1. The junction had 9 bases not matched to a gene; V was cut back by 6 bases and J by 7 bases. CDR1 and CDR2 (germline): MNHNS, SASEGT. This CDR3 has 14 residues. As DNA, the CDR3 is TGTGCCAGCAGGTTGGACAGGGGATTCGGTGGCTACACCTTC. It translates to CASRLDRGFGGYTF.

The chain employs TRBV5-4 and TRBJ2-7, with 7 bases identical to TRBD1. The V gene's germline CDR1 is SGHNT and CDR2 YYREEE (reference sequence). V was clipped by 4 bases and J by 1 base; unmatched bases: 11. This CDR3 region has 16 residues. The CDR3: CASSTRRDRVSYEQYF. CDR3 nucleotides: TGTGCCAGCAGCACTCGCCGGGACAGAGTTTCCTACGAGCAGTACTTC. The variable domain in full, completed from reference TRBV5-4 and TRBJ2-7, reads ETGVTQSPTHLIKTRGQQVTLRCSSQSGHNTVSWYQQALGQGPQFIFQYYREEENGRGNFPPRFSGLQFPNYSSELNVNALELDDSALYLCASSTRRDRVSYEQYFGPGTRLTVT.